This is a list of T cell receptor beta chains from one sample in a study of T cell changes during pregnancy in multiple sclerosis. This table comes from immunoSEQ multiplex PCR, and its TCRdb copy is limited to in-frame clones, with some not included. Altogether around 77,000 clones are present, around 92% being singletons, with the ten largest covering 0.6% to 0.8%. Sequences were derived from peripheral blood, sampled in the third trimester of pregnancy. These receptors all stem from a female donor in good health, enrolled as a control in a pregnancy study. CDR3s include the opening cysteine and the closing phenylalanine or tryptophan. The D gene is left open where the match is weak. For some rows the clone size is stated as once, few or many, or as a class when expanded; others skip it.

CASSPTGSTNYGYTF	TGTGCCAGCAGTCCTACGGGATCCACGAACTATGGCTACACCTTC	TRBV27	TRBJ1-2	-	-
CASSRDRSYNEQFF	TGTGCCAGCAGCCGCGACAGGTCCTACAATGAGCAGTTCTTC	TRBV7-2	TRBJ2-1	-	-
CASILNPGQGGSPLHF	TGTGCCAGCATCCTGAATCCGGGACAGGGGGGTTCACCCCTCCACTTT	TRBV5-5	TRBJ1-6	-	TRBD1
CASSLGQGKNQPQHF	TGTGCCAGCAGCTTAGGGCAGGGGAAAAATCAGCCCCAGCATTTT	TRBV5-6	TRBJ1-5	-	-
CASSSRSSSYEQYF	TGTGCCAGCAGCTCTAGATCTAGCTCCTACGAGCAGTACTTC	TRBV7-9	TRBJ2-7	-	-
CASSTGQGKTGNSPLHF	TGTGCCAGCAGCACTGGACAGGGGAAGACCGGTAATTCACCCCTCCACTTT	TRBV5-4	TRBJ1-6	-	TRBD1
CASSFSGSLGSTEAFF	TGTGCCAGCAGTTTTTCGGGGTCACTGGGGAGCACTGAAGCTTTCTTT	TRBV27	TRBJ1-1	-	-
CASRTTSGNNEQFF	TGTGCCAGCAGGACGACTAGCGGGAACAATGAGCAGTTCTTC	TRBV6-4	TRBJ2-1	-	TRBD2
CASSQEASGGVGYEQYF	TGCGCCAGCAGCCAAGAGGCCAGCGGGGGGGTGGGGTACGAGCAGTACTTC	TRBV4-3	TRBJ2-7	-	TRBD2
CASSQGPGQGEEKLFF	TGTGCCAGCAGCCAGGGACCTGGACAGGGAGAAGAAAAACTGTTTTTT	TRBV4-2	TRBJ1-4	-	TRBD1
CASSIAGRGEKLFF	TGTGCCAGTAGTATCGCAGGACGAGGGGAAAAACTGTTTTTT	TRBV19	TRBJ1-4	-	-
CASSPSEGQGYEQYF	TGTGCCAGCTCACCATCCGAGGGACAGGGCTACGAGCAGTACTTC	TRBV18	TRBJ2-7	-	TRBD1
CASSPWQVATEAFF	TGTGCCAGCAGCCCATGGCAGGTGGCCACTGAAGCTTTCTTT	TRBV14	TRBJ1-1	once	-
CASSEQGETYEQYF	TGTGCCAGCAGTGAGCAGGGGGAGACCTACGAGCAGTACTTC	TRBV2	TRBJ2-7	-	TRBD1
CASSSGANYGYTF	TGTGCCAGCAGCTCGGGGGCTAACTATGGCTACACCTTC	TRBV5-4	TRBJ1-2	once	-
CASSFETGELFF	TGTGCCAGCAGCTTCGAGACCGGGGAGCTGTTTTTT	TRBV7-9	TRBJ2-2	-	-
CASSLPSTEAFF	TGCGCCAGCAGCTTGCCTAGTACGGAAGCTTTCTTT	TRBV5-1	TRBJ1-1	few	-
CASSPGQGRSSTEAFF	TGTGCCAGCTCACCGGGACAGGGAAGAAGTAGCACTGAAGCTTTCTTT	TRBV18	TRBJ1-1	-	TRBD1
CACREVGTEAFF	TGTGCCTGCAGGGAAGTCGGCACTGAAGCTTTCTTT	TRBV30	TRBJ1-1	-	-
CASSLVVGMNTEAFF	TGTGCCAGCAGCTTAGTCGTCGGGATGAACACTGAAGCTTTCTTT	TRBV11-2	TRBJ1-1	-	-
CASSVRTGVSNEQFF	TGTGCCAGCAGTGTGAGGACAGGGGTTAGCAATGAGCAGTTCTTC	TRBV6-1	TRBJ2-1	few	TRBD1
CASSSTGQQNTEAFF	TGTGCCAGCAGTTCCACGGGACAGCAGAACACTGAAGCTTTCTTT	TRBV6-5	TRBJ1-1	-	TRBD1
CASSLMGVRQSNNEQFF	TGTGCCAGCAGCTTAATGGGTGTGCGACAATCAAACAATGAGCAGTTCTTC	TRBV11-2	TRBJ2-1	-	-
CASSPGQGGVTDTQYF	TGTGCCAGCAGCCCGGGACAGGGGGGCGTCACAGATACGCAGTATTTT	TRBV5-8	TRBJ2-3	-	TRBD1
CASSQENTGAPYEQYF	TGCGCCAGCAGCCAAGAAAATACAGGGGCCCCCTACGAGCAGTACTTC	TRBV4-3	TRBJ2-7	-	TRBD1
CASTLGRGQANTEAFF	TGTGCCAGTACCTTGGGCCGGGGACAGGCGAACACTGAAGCTTTCTTT	TRBV19	TRBJ1-1	-	TRBD1
CASSPDSRVFGDTQYF	TGTGCCAGCAGCCCAGATAGCAGGGTGTTTGGAGATACGCAGTATTTT	TRBV5-4	TRBJ2-3	-	-
CASSPRTGGDTQYF	TGTGCCAGCAGCCCCAGGACAGGGGGCGATACGCAGTATTTT	TRBV5-5	TRBJ2-3	-	TRBD1
CASSVSGQGRNSPLHF	TGTGCCAGCAGCGTATCCGGACAGGGTAGGAATTCACCCCTCCACTTT	TRBV9	TRBJ1-6	-	TRBD1
CASSLREGEGWEQFF	TGTGCCAGCAGCTTACGCGAGGGAGAGGGCTGGGAGCAGTTCTTC	TRBV7-2	TRBJ2-1	-	-
CASSERLAGVTQYF	TGTGCCAGCAGTGAAAGGCTAGCGGGAGTTACGCAGTATTTT	TRBV25-1	TRBJ2-3	-	TRBD2
CASSIAGTDYEQYF	TGTGCCAGCAGCATAGCCGGGACAGACTACGAGCAGTACTTC	TRBV5-5	TRBJ2-7	few	TRBD1
CASSLVPGLGAGELFF	TGTGCCAGCAGTTTAGTCCCGGGACTAGGGGCCGGGGAGCTGTTTTTT	TRBV7-6	TRBJ2-2	-	TRBD2
CASRRTGTGNGYTF	TGTGCCAGCAGACGGACCGGGACAGGGAATGGCTACACCTTC	TRBV6-5	TRBJ1-2	-	TRBD1
CASRKTGVNSPLHF	TGTGCCAGCAGGAAGACAGGGGTCAATTCACCCCTCCACTTT	TRBV6-4	TRBJ1-6	-	TRBD1
CATSGYNEQFF	TGTGCGACTAGCGGGTACAATGAGCAGTTCTTC	TRBV7-2	TRBJ2-1	-	TRBD2
CASTQGALPQHF	TGTGCCAGTACACAGGGAGCCCTGCCCCAGCATTTT	TRBV19	TRBJ1-5	-	-
CASSNPGQVYEQYF	TGTGCCAGTAGTAATCCGGGACAGGTATACGAGCAGTACTTC	TRBV19	TRBJ2-7	-	TRBD1
CASSQVAGNSYEQYF	TGCGCCAGCAGCCAAGTAGCGGGAAATTCCTACGAGCAGTACTTC	TRBV4-1	TRBJ2-7	-	TRBD2
CASSLRDRGENEQYF	TGTGCCAGCAGCTTGAGGGACAGGGGGGAGAACGAGCAGTACTTC	TRBV7-9	TRBJ2-7	-	TRBD1
CASTPRWTVEKLFF	TGTGCCAGTACTCCGAGGTGGACTGTTGAAAAACTGTTTTTT	TRBV19	TRBJ1-4	-	-
CACITSGIEETQYF	TGTGCCTGCATAACAAGCGGGATCGAGGAGACCCAGTACTTC	TRBV30	TRBJ2-5	-	TRBD2